This T cell receptor (beta chain) was observed in a study of cytomegalovirus exposure and HLA in healthy donors. Turning to the study itself: In a previous analysis, 110 million or so unique TCR beta sequences were found from roughly 200 million T cells.

The primer mix had 60 Vbeta and 13 Jbeta primers. Data came from immunoSEQ multiplex PCR; TCRdb stores just in-frame clones and leaves some out. The table records some 140,000 clones, about 80% of them present only once. Healthy bone marrow donors made up the donors. Notes on this clone: Its target is unknown.

Between the trimmed V and J ends, which lost 0 bases and 5 bases, there was a span of 8 bases. The germline V gene encodes CDR1 SGDLS and CDR2 YYNGEE. The CDR3 covers 14 residues. Study-wide results and caveats: In a later analysis, several top co-occurrence clusters appeared linked to parvovirus B19, influenza, CMV and Epstein-Barr virus.

This clonotype was sampled from a man aged 30 to 39 in good health and CMV-seropositive. The sequencing input was PBMCs. J is TRBJ2-2 and V is TRBV9; D gene ambiguous. The CDR3 sequence is CASSVAFLTGELFF. Written as DNA, the CDR3 is TGTGCCAGCAGCGTAGCCTTCTTGACCGGGGAGCTGTTTTTT.